Presented here are 27 T cell receptor beta chains from one specimen sequenced in a study of beta chain features in type 1 diabetes. Expressed TCRB transcripts got sequenced, as all isolated RNA was reverse transcribed. Some clones are missing from TCRdb's copy, which holds only in-frame ones; the method was immunoSEQ multiplex PCR. Here the sample spans more than 300,000 clones, less than 10% being singletons. The sequencing input was central memory CD4+ T cells from blood. The receptors originated from a woman between 18 and 29 years old in good health.

The CDR3 bases are TGTGCCAGCAGCTTAGCGAATGGCGGGAGGCGCGAGCAGTACTTC. It translates to CASSLANGGRREQYF. This chain joins TRBV7-2 and TRBJ2-7; 8 bases map to TRBD2. The length of the CDR3 is 15 residues. CDR1 SGHTA and CDR2 FQGNSA come from the germline V gene. V was clipped by 0 bases and J by 6 bases; unmatched bases: 7. The whole variable domain, filled in from reference TRBV7-2 and TRBJ2-7, reads GAGVSQSPSNKVTEKGKDVELRCDPISGHTALYWYRQSLGQGLEFLIYFQGNSAPDKSGLPSDRFSAERTGGSVSTLTIQRTQQEDSAVYLCASSLANGGRREQYFGPGTRLTVT.

V and J are TRBV9 and TRBJ2-7; TRBD1 is a possible D gene (5 bases). CDR1 SGDLS and CDR2 YYNGEE come from the germline V gene. The CDR3 runs 15 residues. Trimming stripped 4 bases from V and 1 base from J, with 15 bases between. The CDR3 is CASSPRAGLSYEQYF. The CDR3 DNA reads as TGTGCCAGCAGCCCCCGGGCAGGGCTTTCCTACGAGCAGTACTTC.

A few counts support this clone. This chain connects TRBV4-2 to TRBJ2-2, with a possible D match to TRBD2 (6 bases). CDR1 and CDR2 from the germline V gene are LGHNA and YNFKEQ. The CDR3 is made up of 17 amino acids. The V gene lost 1 base and the J gene lost 1 base, with 13 bases spanning the gap. The CDR3 protein is CASSQVFGRENTGELFF. CDR3 DNA: TGTGCCAGCAGCCAAGTCTTCGGGCGGGAGAACACCGGGGAGCTGTTTTTT.

This clone was counted at least ten times. Distinct nucleotide sequences in the sample also encode this CDR3. The chain links TRBV27 to TRBJ2-5; D remains ambiguous. V lost 8 bases, J lost 5 bases, and 9 bases lay in between. Germline-derived CDR1 and CDR2 are MNHEY and SMNVEV (reference sequence). The CDR3 consists of 11 residues. CDR3 residues: CASGRRETQYF. Here the CDR3 DNA reads TGTGCCAGCGGACGACGGGAGACCCAGTACTTC.

The chain joins TRBV7-2 to TRBJ2-1, with 8 bases aligning to TRBD2. CDR1 SGHTA and CDR2 FQGNSA come from the germline V gene. J was trimmed by 5 bases and V by 3 bases; bases with no gene match: 6. CDR3 size: 15 residues. The DNA for the CDR3 is TGTGCCAGCAGCTTGAGCGGGAGAGGGAACAATGAGCAGTTCTTC. Amino acid sequence: CASSLSGRGNNEQFF.

This clone was seen a handful of times. V is TRBV7-2 and J is TRBJ2-5; TRBD2 matches 12 bases. Trimming cost V 5 bases and J 1 base; bases outside gene matches: 8. The CDR3 consists of 17 residues. Germline V gene sequence: CDR1 SGHTA, CDR2 FQGNSA. The CDR3 nucleotides are TGTGCCAGCAGCCAGAATCGGGGACTAGCGGGCCAAGAGACCCAGTACTTC. Protein sequence: CASSQNRGLAGQETQYF.

The chain links TRBV20-1 to TRBJ2-7; D is ambiguous. Germline CDR1 DFQATT, CDR2 SNEGSKA (reference sequence). V lost 3 bases, J lost 4 bases, and 7 bases lay in between. The CDR3 covers 11 residues. CDR3 nucleotides: TGCAGTGCTAGCGCCGTTTACGAGCAGTACTTC. Amino acids: CSASAVYEQYF.

This clone showed up many times. CDR3 DNA sequence: TGTGCCATCAGTGATGTTGACTCTGGGGCCAACGTCCTGACTTTC. Protein product: CAISDVDSGANVLTF. V usage is TRBV10-3 and J usage is TRBJ2-6, with D uncertain. Deletions cut 3 bases from V and 0 bases from J, with 6 bases between. The CDR3 length is 15 residues. Germline CDR1 is ENHRY and CDR2 is SYGVKD.

This clone has more than one count but fewer than ten. The V gene is TRBV25-1, the J gene TRBJ2-5, with D perhaps being TRBD1 or TRBD2 (5 bases each). The CDR3 length is 14 residues. V gave up 5 bases and J gave up 4 bases, with 14 bases separating them. Germline V lookup: CDR1 MGHDK, CDR2 SYGVNS. The CDR3 is CASSTGTQGETQYF. CDR3 nucleotide sequence: TGTGCCAGCAGTACCGGGACCCAGGGAGAGACCCAGTACTTC.

This clone was seen only a few times. The chain combines TRBV6-1 with TRBJ2-1, with 7 bases lining up with TRBD2. Losses at the gene ends were 6 bases for V and 5 bases for J; bases not matched to a gene: 10. CDR1 MNHNS and CDR2 SASEGT come from the germline V gene. The CDR3 contains 15 residues. CDR3 region: CASSESGGRNNEQFF. The CDR3 DNA is TGTGCCAGCAGCGAGTCTGGCGGGAGAAACAATGAGCAGTTCTTC.

The chain links TRBV7-9 to TRBJ2-3; TRBD2 agrees at 7 bases. The CDR3 has 13 residues. In germline, CDR1 is SEHNR, CDR2 FQNEAQ (reference sequence). Trimming took 7 bases from V and 3 from J; bases not matched to a gene: 4. DNA of the CDR3: TGTGCCAGCAATTCCGGGAGGACAGATACGCAGTATTTT. Its protein is CASNSGRTDTQYF.

The chain's CDR3 is CASSPRDIIYSGANVLTF. CDR3 DNA sequence: TGTGCCAGCTCGCCCCGGGACATAATTTATTCTGGGGCCAACGTCCTGACTTTC. The rearrangement uses TRBV2 and TRBJ2-6, with D perhaps TRBD1 (6 bases). V was shortened by 8 bases and J by 1 base, with 21 bases between the two germline ends. Germline V lookup: CDR1 SNHLY, CDR2 FYNNEI. The CDR3 length is 18 residues.

The genes are TRBV16 and TRBJ2-3; D is ambiguous. This CDR3 is built from 15 residues. Germline CDR1 reads KGHSY; CDR2 reads FQNENV. The V and J ends lost 2 bases and 6 bases respectively, with 15 bases between them. The CDR3 region has the DNA TGTGCCAGCAGCCAACGGAAGCGCGCGCCGGATACGCAGTATTTT. Its protein product is CASSQRKRAPDTQYF. Supplemented by reference TRBV16 and TRBJ2-3, the full variable domain reads GEEVAQTPKHLVRGEGQKAKLYCAPIKGHSYVFWYQQVLKNEFKFLISFQNENVFDETGMPKERFSAKCLPNSPCSLEIQATKLEDSAVYFCASSQRKRAPDTQYFGPGTRLTVL.

With regard to this clone: The same CDR3 can be traced to other DNA sequences in this sample. The chain couples TRBV20-1 to TRBJ2-5, with D unresolved. The CDR3 spans 11 residues. Germline values: CDR1 DFQATT, CDR2 SNEGSKA (reference sequence). V lost 6 bases and J lost 5, with 10 bases in between. The DNA of the CDR3 is TGCAGTGCGGAACCTCAGGAGACCCAGTACTTC. Translating it yields CSAEPQETQYF.

The chain employs TRBV19 and TRBJ2-1; D remains unclear. The CDR3 totals 15 residues. Per the germline V gene, CDR1 is LNHDA and CDR2 is SQIVND (reference sequence). Trimming took 5 bases from V and 0 from J, leaving 11 bases between them. The CDR3 sequence is CASSVTKGSYNEQFF. In DNA, the CDR3 is TGTGCCAGTAGTGTTACAAAGGGCTCCTACAATGAGCAGTTCTTC.

The chain uses TRBV7-2 and TRBJ2-1; D gene ambiguous. Trimming removed 2 bases at V and 6 bases at J, with 5 bases between. The CDR3 extends over 12 amino acids. CDR1 is SGHTA, CDR2 FQGNSA, per germline. The CDR3 coding sequence is TGTGCCAGCAGCTTAAGAAGCAATGAGCAGTTCTTC. This encodes CASSLRSNEQFF.

This chain uses TRBV4-1 with TRBJ2-6; D is perhaps TRBD2 (5 bases). Trimming removed 1 base from V and 2 bases from J, with 12 bases in between. The CDR3 consists of 17 residues. Germline V CDR1 and CDR2: MGHRA, YSYEKL. The CDR3 bases are TGCGCCAGCAGCCAAGCTACGAGGGTCACTGGGGCCAACGTCCTGACTTTC. It yields the protein CASSQATRVTGANVLTF.

This clone showed up just a few times. V gene TRBV29-1 combines with J gene TRBJ1-5; weak D call: TRBD1 (5 bases). The germline V gene has CDR1 SQVTM and CDR2 ANQGSEA. The CDR3 has 13 residues. V lost 4 bases and J 7 bases, leaving 14 bases between the germline ends. This CDR3 reads CSVVVREGQPQHF. DNA for the CDR3: TGCAGCGTTGTTGTCAGGGAGGGCCAGCCCCAGCATTTT.

The CDR3 DNA reads TGTGCCAGCAGCTTAGTCTCGGGAGGGGTTATCGAGCAGTACTTC. Translated: CASSLVSGGVIEQYF. The rearrangement uses TRBV7-2 and TRBJ2-7; 8 bases fit TRBD2. The length of the CDR3 is 15 residues. J was trimmed by 6 bases and V by 1 base; bases with no gene match: 8. Germline loops: CDR1 SGHTA, CDR2 FQGNSA.

This clone was observed a handful of times. V gene TRBV27 combines with J gene TRBJ2-1, with a possible D match to TRBD2 (6 bases). Trimming took 5 bases from V and 9 from J, leaving 14 bases between them. Per the germline V gene, CDR1 is MNHEY and CDR2 is SMNVEV (reference sequence). This CDR3 region has 13 residues. CDR3 amino acids: CASSQTSSREQFF. The CDR3, as DNA: TGTGCCAGCAGTCAAACTAGCTCTCGTGAGCAGTTCTTC.

The chain combines TRBV4-2 with TRBJ2-1; the D is unclear. The germline V and J ends were trimmed by 5 bases and 4 bases, with 18 bases remaining between them. From germline, CDR1 is LGHNA and CDR2 YNFKEQ. The CDR3 extends over 16 amino acids. The DNA of the CDR3 is TGTGCCAGCAGCTCGTCTCCAACGAACAGATACAATGAGCAGTTCTTC. This encodes CASSSSPTNRYNEQFF.

The table lists this clone with many counts. This sequence joins TRBV11-1 and TRBJ2-1, with 8 nucleotides matching TRBD2. Germline CDR1 and CDR2: SGHAT and FQDESV (reference sequence). The CDR3 covers 15 residues. Losses at the gene ends were 4 bases for V and 4 bases for J; bases not matched to a gene: 6. The chain's CDR3 is CASSSPASGYNEQFF. In nucleotides, the CDR3 is TGTGCCAGCAGCTCCCCGGCTAGCGGGTACAATGAGCAGTTCTTC.

The CDR3 DNA reads TGTGCCAGCAGTCCCCAGGATTTCTACGAGCAGTACTTC. Translation gives CASSPQDFYEQYF. The chain uses TRBV25-1 and TRBJ2-7; D is uncertain. CDR1 is MGHDK, CDR2 SYGVNS, per germline. CDR3 length: 13 amino acids. Deletions cut 5 bases from V and 3 bases from J, with 11 bases between.

The chain uses TRBV18 and TRBJ1-4; 7 bases are shared with TRBD1. CDR3 length: 16 amino acids. V was pared by 1 base and J by 4 bases, with 6 bases of the junction left unmatched. The germline V gene encodes CDR1 KGHSH and CDR2 LQKENI. CDR3 region: CASSPQGQVFNEKLFF. In DNA, the CDR3 is TGTGCCAGCTCACCACAAGGACAGGTCTTTAATGAAAAACTGTTTTTT.

This clone was observed a handful of times. The chain uses TRBV6-6 and TRBJ2-2; 7 bases agree with TRBD1. Trimming took 5 bases from V and 2 from J; bases not matched to a gene: 5. Germline V gene lookup returns CDR1 MNHNY and CDR2 SVGAGI (reference sequence). CDR3 size: 15 residues. CDR3 amino acids: CASSPGTANTGELFF. The CDR3 region has the DNA TGTGCCAGCAGTCCCGGGACAGCAAACACCGGGGAGCTGTTTTTT.

This clone was seen many times. This chain uses TRBV7-9 with TRBJ1-2, with 10 bases that match TRBD1. The CDR3 consists of 17 residues. The germline V gene has CDR1 SEHNR and CDR2 FQNEAQ (reference sequence). V lost 2 bases, J lost 4 bases, and 10 bases stayed unmatched. The CDR3 spells CASSLNPGQGSIYGYTF. The CDR3 region has the DNA TGTGCCAGCAGCTTAAACCCGGGACAGGGGAGTATCTATGGCTACACCTTC. Combining the CDR3 with reference TRBV7-9 and TRBJ1-2 gives the whole variable domain DTGVSQNPRHKITKRGQNVTFRCDPISEHNRLYWYRQTLGQGPEFLTYFQNEAQLEKSRLLSDRFSAERPKGSFSTLEIQRTEQGDSAMYLCASSLNPGQGSIYGYTFGSGTRLTVV.

In DNA form, the CDR3 reads TGCGCCAGCAGCTTGGAGGCCACTCACCCGAACACCGGGGAGCTGTTTTTT. Its protein is CASSLEATHPNTGELFF. V is TRBV5-1 and J is TRBJ2-2; D unresolved. CDR1 is SGHRS, CDR2 YFSETQ, per germline. This CDR3 has 17 residues. V was cut by 0 bases and J by 0 bases, with 12 bases left in between.